This T cell receptor beta chain was observed in a study of kidney transplant recipient with SARS-CoV-2 infection. The V gene's germline CDR1 is LNHDA and CDR2 SQIVND (reference sequence). V was pared by 7 bases and J by 0 bases, with 8 bases of the junction left unmatched. CDR3 length equals 16 residues. TCRdb re-derived calls from the reads in MiXCR, one entry per CDR3 protein. The profile shows under 250,000 distinct CDR3 sequences, more than 25% of them singletons. This receptor was identified in a male patient aged 25-45 years who had COVID-19 and was a kidney transplant recipient. The graft donor may have given rise to some T cells. V is TRBV19 and J is TRBJ2-3, with 9 bases identical to TRBD1. Specimen: a blood sample, collected at baseline and between days 110 and 120 from a kidney transplant recipient. CDR3 nucleotides: TGTGCCAGTAACCCACAGGGGGCTATTAGCACAGATACGCAGTATTTT. Translation: CASNPQGAISTDTQYF.